A selection of T cell receptor beta chains follows, all from one sample in a study of tumor-infiltrating lymphocytes in glioblastoma multiforme. TCRdb ran MiXCR on the multiplex PCR reads and lists one entry per CDR3 protein. Of about 15,000 distinct CDR3 sequences listed, 60% to 75% are singletons. Sequencing used brain tumor tissue. These receptors were collected from a male donor with glioblastoma. The CDR3 runs from the conserved cysteine through the conserved F or W. The order of the fields is clone size, V gene, D gene, CDR3 length, J gene, CDR3 DNA, CDR3 protein. D genes are given only for firm matches. A clone size is listed for some rows: how often the clone was seen (once, few, many), or a class if it is expanded.

abundance: -; v_gene: TRBV11-3; d_gene: TRBD2; len: 17; j_gene: TRBJ2-3; CDR3nt: TGTGCCAGCAGTCCGGGGGTAGCGGGAGGGGCGGAAGATACGCAGTATTTT; CDR3aa: CASSPGVAGGAEDTQYF
abundance: -; v_gene: TRBV20-1; d_gene: -; len: 16; j_gene: TRBJ2-3; CDR3nt: TGCAGTGCTAGAGGTAGAGCAGACACTAGCACATATACGCAGTATTTT; CDR3aa: CSARGRADTSTYTQYF
abundance: -; v_gene: TRBV4-2; d_gene: TRBD1; len: 16; j_gene: TRBJ1-6; CDR3nt: TGTACCAGCAGCCAAGAAACGGGACAGGGGAATTCACCCCCCCACTTT; CDR3aa: CTSSQETGQGNSPPHF
abundance: large; v_gene: TRBV29-1; d_gene: TRBD1; len: 14; j_gene: TRBJ2-7; CDR3nt: TGCAGCGTAGTACCCGGACAGGGCTTCTACGAGCAGTACTTC; CDR3aa: CSVVPGQGFYEQYF
abundance: -; v_gene: TRBV12-3/TRBV12-4; d_gene: -; len: 13; j_gene: TRBJ2-3; CDR3nt: TGTGCCAGCACCCCCAGCCCCGCAGATACGCAGTATTTT; CDR3aa: CASTPSPADTQYF
abundance: -; v_gene: TRBV6-2/TRBV6-3; d_gene: -; len: 15; j_gene: TRBJ2-1; CDR3nt: TGTGCCAGCAGCCTAGGACAGCGTGTCTACCATGAGCAGTTCTTC; CDR3aa: CASSLGQRVYHEQFF
abundance: -; v_gene: TRBV7-9; d_gene: TRBD2; len: 13; j_gene: TRBJ2-7; CDR3nt: TGTGCCATCAGCTTAGCGGGCAGCGGCGAGCAATACTTC; CDR3aa: CAISLAGSGEQYF
abundance: -; v_gene: TRBV6-6; d_gene: -; len: 13; j_gene: TRBJ2-7; CDR3nt: TGTGCCAGCAGGGAAACAACAATCAGGGAGCAGTACTTC; CDR3aa: CASRETTIREQYF
abundance: once; v_gene: TRBV11-1; d_gene: TRBD2; len: 17; j_gene: TRBJ2-3; CDR3nt: TGTGCCAGCAGCCCCGGGACTAGAAGGTCCGCATCAGATACGCGGTATTTT; CDR3aa: CASSPGTRRSASDTRYF
abundance: -; v_gene: TRBV12-3/TRBV12-4; d_gene: -; len: 16; j_gene: TRBJ2-3; CDR3nt: TGTGCCAGCAGTTTAGCGCGGGCGGGGCCCCCAGATACGCAGTATTTT; CDR3aa: CASSLARAGPPDTQYF
abundance: few; v_gene: TRBV6-5; d_gene: -; len: 14; j_gene: TRBJ2-2; CDR3nt: TGTGCCAGCAATTACTCTCGGCAGATAGGGGAGCTGTTTTTT; CDR3aa: CASNYSRQIGELFF
abundance: -; v_gene: TRBV29-1; d_gene: -; len: 13; j_gene: TRBJ1-5; CDR3nt: TGCAGCGTTGACGGGGGCTACGGTCAGCCCCAGCATTTT; CDR3aa: CSVDGGYGQPQHF
abundance: -; v_gene: TRBV29-1; d_gene: -; len: 13; j_gene: TRBJ1-2; CDR3nt: TGCAGCGCGGAACAGATATCCCCGCAGGGCTACACCTTC; CDR3aa: CSAEQISPQGYTF
abundance: -; v_gene: TRBV20-1; d_gene: -; len: 15; j_gene: TRBJ2-3; CDR3nt: TGCAATGCCATACGGACGGGGACGACCCTTAATACGCAGTATTTT; CDR3aa: CNAIRTGTTLNTQYF
abundance: -; v_gene: TRBV30; d_gene: -; len: 14; j_gene: TRBJ2-6; CDR3nt: TGTGCCCGTACAGGGTACTCTGGGGCCAACGTCGTGACTTTC; CDR3aa: CARTGYSGANVVTF
abundance: -; v_gene: TRBV6-5; d_gene: -; len: 13; j_gene: TRBJ1-1; CDR3nt: TGTGCCAGCAGTTGGGCCGGGCTGACTGAAGCTTTCTTT; CDR3aa: CASSWAGLTEAFF
abundance: -; v_gene: TRBV11-2; d_gene: -; len: 15; j_gene: TRBJ2-7; CDR3nt: TGTGCCAGTAGCTTTTCTAACCTAGCACTATACGAGCAGTACTTC; CDR3aa: CASSFSNLALYEQYF
abundance: -; v_gene: TRBV4-2; d_gene: -; len: 17; j_gene: TRBJ2-3; CDR3nt: TGTGTCAGCAGCCAAGACGTTAGTGGGAGAAGGACAAGTACGCAGTATTTT; CDR3aa: CVSSQDVSGRRTSTQYF
abundance: few; v_gene: TRBV12-3/TRBV12-4; d_gene: -; len: 15; j_gene: TRBJ2-1; CDR3nt: TGCGCCAGCAACTCCAGGGAGTGGATTTGGGATGAGCAGTTCTTC; CDR3aa: CASNSREWIWDEQFF
abundance: -; v_gene: TRBV20-1; d_gene: -; len: 12; j_gene: TRBJ1-1; CDR3nt: TGCAGTGCTGGGGGCCTCAACACTGAGGCTTTCTTT; CDR3aa: CSAGGLNTEAFF
abundance: -; v_gene: TRBV18; d_gene: -; len: 16; j_gene: TRBJ2-5; CDR3nt: TGTGCCAGCTCACTCACCGGGATAGGGGTTTTAGAGACCAAGTACTTC; CDR3aa: CASSLTGIGVLETKYF
abundance: many; v_gene: TRBV11-2; d_gene: TRBD2; len: 15; j_gene: TRBJ2-7; CDR3nt: TGTGCCACCGACGCGAGAGCGGGAGGTCTCTACGAGCAGTACTTC; CDR3aa: CATDARAGGLYEQYF
abundance: -; v_gene: TRBV29-1; d_gene: TRBD1; len: 15; j_gene: TRBJ2-3; CDR3nt: TGCAGCGTTGATGGGACAGGGGAAGGCACAGATACGCAGTATTTT; CDR3aa: CSVDGTGEGTDTQYF
abundance: once; v_gene: TRBV10-3; d_gene: -; len: 15; j_gene: TRBJ2-1; CDR3nt: TGTGCCAACAGCAACCGGGTATTGTGTAGTGGTGAGCAGTTCTTC; CDR3aa: CANSNRVLCSGEQFF
abundance: -; v_gene: TRBV6-1; d_gene: -; len: 13; j_gene: TRBJ1-5; CDR3nt: TGTGCCAGCAATTTAGTAGATTTTCAACCCCAGCATTTT; CDR3aa: CASNLVDFQPQHF
abundance: once; v_gene: TRBV20-1; d_gene: TRBD1; len: 16; j_gene: TRBJ1-1; CDR3nt: TGCAGTGCTAGAGAAAGGGGCGGGACAGGGAGGACTGAAGCTTTCTTT; CDR3aa: CSARERGGTGRTEAFF
abundance: many; v_gene: TRBV11-2; d_gene: TRBD2; len: 17; j_gene: TRBJ2-1; CDR3nt: TGTGCCAGCGGCTCCACCGAGGGACTAGCGGGAGGTGGTGAGCAATTCTTC; CDR3aa: CASGSTEGLAGGGEQFF
abundance: medium-sized; v_gene: TRBV5-8; d_gene: TRBD2; len: 15; j_gene: TRBJ2-2; CDR3nt: TGTGCCAGCAGCTTGACCGGGAGGGGGACCGGGGAGCTGTTTTTT; CDR3aa: CASSLTGRGTGELFF
abundance: once; v_gene: TRBV2; d_gene: TRBD1; len: 15; j_gene: TRBJ2-3; CDR3nt: TGTGCCAGCACTTGGGACAGTGGTAGCACAGATAGGCAGTATTTT; CDR3aa: CASTWDSGSTDRQYF
abundance: -; v_gene: TRBV11-2; d_gene: TRBD1; len: 12; j_gene: TRBJ1-1; CDR3nt: TGTGCCAGCAGCTTCTTACAGGGGATAGCTTTCTTT; CDR3aa: CASSFLQGIAFF
abundance: once; v_gene: TRBV12-3/TRBV12-4; d_gene: -; len: 14; j_gene: TRBJ1-5; CDR3nt: TGTGCCAGCAGTTTAATGACAGAGGGTCAGCCCCAGCATTTT; CDR3aa: CASSLMTEGQPQHF
abundance: -; v_gene: TRBV4-1; d_gene: -; len: 16; j_gene: TRBJ1-2; CDR3nt: TGCGCCAGCAGCCAAGATCGGTACGGGGGAAGCTATGGCTACACCTTC; CDR3aa: CASSQDRYGGSYGYTF
abundance: -; v_gene: TRBV20-1; d_gene: TRBD2; len: 14; j_gene: TRBJ2-1; CDR3nt: TGCAGTGTTAGAACTAGCGGGAGGTACAATGAGCAGTTCTTC; CDR3aa: CSVRTSGRYNEQFF
abundance: -; v_gene: TRBV10-3; d_gene: -; len: 16; j_gene: TRBJ2-2; CDR3nt: TGTGCCATCCCTATACCGGGACAACCGAACACCGGGGAGCTGTTTTTT; CDR3aa: CAIPIPGQPNTGELFF
abundance: -; v_gene: TRBV20-1; d_gene: TRBD2; len: 20; j_gene: TRBJ2-3; CDR3nt: TGCAATGCCAGTCGCCCCGGACTAGCGGGAGGGCCGAGTAGCACAGATACGAAGTATTTT; CDR3aa: CNASRPGLAGGPSSTDTKYF
abundance: few; v_gene: TRBV11-1; d_gene: -; len: 15; j_gene: TRBJ2-7; CDR3nt: TGTGCCAGCAGCCGGGACCCCGTCGGAGCCTACGAGCAGTACTTC; CDR3aa: CASSRDPVGAYEQYF
abundance: -; v_gene: TRBV12-3/TRBV12-4; d_gene: TRBD2; len: 17; j_gene: TRBJ2-1; CDR3nt: TGTGCCAGCAGCCGGGGCGGGGGACTACCAGGCTACAATGAGCAGTTCTTC; CDR3aa: CASSRGGGLPGYNEQFF
abundance: few; v_gene: TRBV20-1; d_gene: TRBD2; len: 16; j_gene: TRBJ2-1; CDR3nt: TGTAGTGCCAGTCGACAGGGACTAGCGGGAATGAATGAGCAGTTCTTC; CDR3aa: CSASRQGLAGMNEQFF
abundance: -; v_gene: TRBV12-3/TRBV12-4; d_gene: -; len: 11; j_gene: TRBJ2-1; CDR3nt: TGTGCCAGCAGTTTGGTCGGTGAGGAGTTCTTC; CDR3aa: CASSLVGEEFF
abundance: -; v_gene: TRBV6-1; d_gene: -; len: 12; j_gene: TRBJ2-1; CDR3nt: TGTGCCAGTGGGTTAGTCTACAATGAGCAGTTCTTC; CDR3aa: CASGLVYNEQFF
abundance: -; v_gene: TRBV20-1; d_gene: -; len: 12; j_gene: TRBJ1-2; CDR3nt: TGCAGTGCTAGAGAAGAATTCGACGGCTACACCTTC; CDR3aa: CSAREEFDGYTF
abundance: -; v_gene: TRBV11-2; d_gene: -; len: 18; j_gene: TRBJ2-5; CDR3nt: TGTGCCAGCAGTACGACCACCGGCAGGGTGTTTTTGGTGGAGACCCAGTACTTC; CDR3aa: CASSTTTGRVFLVETQYF
abundance: -; v_gene: TRBV5-5; d_gene: -; len: 15; j_gene: TRBJ2-3; CDR3nt: TGTGCCAGCAGCTTGGCGGGGGTAGGAGCAGATATGCAGTACTTT; CDR3aa: CASSLAGVGADMQYF
abundance: -; v_gene: TRBV4-1; d_gene: TRBD1; len: 16; j_gene: TRBJ1-2; CDR3nt: TGCGCCGACAGCCAAGATCGGTACAGGGGAAACTATGGCTACACCTTC; CDR3aa: CADSQDRYRGNYGYTF
abundance: -; v_gene: TRBV28; d_gene: TRBD2; len: 16; j_gene: TRBJ2-7; CDR3nt: TGTGCCAGCAGGAGAGCGGGAGGGCCCTCCCTCTCCGAGCGGTACTTC; CDR3aa: CASRRAGGPSLSERYF
abundance: -; v_gene: TRBV11-2; d_gene: -; len: 14; j_gene: TRBJ2-5; CDR3nt: TGTGCCAGCAGCCCGACCCGAGGCCACGAGACCCAATACTTC; CDR3aa: CASSPTRGHETQYF
abundance: -; v_gene: TRBV28; d_gene: TRBD1; len: 16; j_gene: TRBJ2-7; CDR3nt: TGTGCCAGCAGTTCAACCTGGACAGGGATGGACAACGAGCAGTACTTC; CDR3aa: CASSSTWTGMDNEQYF
abundance: -; v_gene: TRBV20-1; d_gene: -; len: 14; j_gene: TRBJ1-6; CDR3nt: TGCAGTGCGCACGTGCATGTCTATAATTCACCCCTCCACTTT; CDR3aa: CSAHVHVYNSPLHF
abundance: -; v_gene: TRBV11-2; d_gene: TRBD2; len: 16; j_gene: TRBJ2-1; CDR3nt: TGTGCCAGCAGCCCCCTCCTCCGACTAGCGGGAGTGGTGCAGTTCTTC; CDR3aa: CASSPLLRLAGVVQFF
abundance: -; v_gene: TRBV20-1; d_gene: -; len: 14; j_gene: TRBJ2-1; CDR3nt: TGCAGTGCTAGGGATGAGGCATGGCTGTATAAGCAGTTCTTC; CDR3aa: CSARDEAWLYKQFF
abundance: -; v_gene: TRBV20-1; d_gene: TRBD2; len: 15; j_gene: TRBJ2-3; CDR3nt: TGCGGTTCGAGTCGGGGCGGGAGTATCGCGGATATGCAGTATTTT; CDR3aa: CGSSRGGSIADMQYF
abundance: -; v_gene: TRBV9; d_gene: -; len: 11; j_gene: TRBJ2-3; CDR3nt: TGTGCCAGCAGCGTATCAGATAAGCAGTATTTT; CDR3aa: CASSVSDKQYF
abundance: few; v_gene: TRBV20-1; d_gene: -; len: 15; j_gene: TRBJ1-5; CDR3nt: TGCAGTGCTAGAGATAGAAGGTCGGGCAATCAGCCCCAGCATTTT; CDR3aa: CSARDRRSGNQPQHF
abundance: once; v_gene: TRBV10-2; d_gene: -; len: 11; j_gene: TRBJ2-7; CDR3nt: TGCACCAACAGTGAGTCGGGTACGCAGTACTTC; CDR3aa: CTNSESGTQYF
abundance: -; v_gene: TRBV6-1; d_gene: -; len: 15; j_gene: TRBJ2-1; CDR3nt: TGTGCCAGTAGTGAAGAAGTCATAGCACACAGTGAGCAGTTCTTC; CDR3aa: CASSEEVIAHSEQFF
abundance: -; v_gene: TRBV11-2; d_gene: -; len: 13; j_gene: TRBJ2-5; CDR3nt: TGTGCCAGCAGCTCTCTAGGAACAGAGACCCAGTACTTC; CDR3aa: CASSSLGTETQYF
abundance: -; v_gene: TRBV20-1; d_gene: -; len: 15; j_gene: TRBJ1-1; CDR3nt: TGCACTGCTAGAGATTGGGGGGGACTTTGGTCTGAAGCTTTCTTT; CDR3aa: CTARDWGGLWSEAFF